One and the same sample provided the 22 T cell receptor beta chains below, sequenced in a study of cytomegalovirus exposure and HLA in healthy donors. Researchers ran the PCR with 60 Vbeta and 13 Jbeta primers. TCRdb's table, derived via immunoSEQ multiplex PCR, lists solely in-frame clones and lacks some. The table shows some 70,000 clones, with roughly 82% occurring only once. Sequencing input: PBMCs. The receptors shown here come from a man between 18 and 29 years old in good health and CMV-seronegative.

The genes are TRBV7-9 and TRBJ1-1, with D perhaps matching TRBD1 (5 bases). CDR1 SEHNR and CDR2 FQNEAQ come from the germline V gene (reference sequence). V was shortened by 4 bases and J by 0 bases, with 15 bases between the two germline ends. This CDR3 is built from 16 residues. The CDR3 loop reads CASSSPSGVVNTEAFF. The CDR3 region has the DNA TGTGCCAGCAGCTCGCCGTCGGGGGTAGTGAACACTGAAGCTTTCTTT.

This sequence joins TRBV7-2 and TRBJ1-6, with 8 nucleotides matching TRBD1. V lost 2 bases and J lost 7; bases outside the gene matches: 4. The CDR3 runs to 15 residues. CDR1 and CDR2 from the germline V gene are SGHTA and FQGNSA. CDR3 in DNA: TGTGCCAGCAGCTTACGACAGGGGTCCAATTCACCCCTCCACTTT. This codes for CASSLRQGSNSPLHF.

The CDR3 nucleotides are TGTGCCAGCAGGGACATTAGCGGGAGGAACTCCTACGAGCAGTACTTC. As protein: CASRDISGRNSYEQYF. The gene calls are TRBV28 and TRBJ2-7, with TRBD2 identical over 10 bases. V shed 6 bases and J 0 bases; nucleotides not matched to a gene: 8. From germline, CDR1 is MDHEN and CDR2 SYDVKM. The CDR3 is 16 amino acids.

This chain links TRBV4-1 with TRBJ2-7, with TRBD1 identical over 7 bases. After removal of 1 base from V and 6 bases from J, the junction contained 6 bases not matched to a gene. Germline CDR1 and CDR2: MGHRA and YSYEKL. This CDR3 is 14 amino acids long. The CDR3 is CASSQAQTGLEQYF. CDR3 nucleotides: TGCGCCAGCAGCCAAGCCCAGACAGGGCTCGAGCAGTACTTC.

Only a few counts were recorded for this clone. This chain uses TRBV7-6 with TRBJ2-5; 7 bases are a match to TRBD1. This CDR3 has 13 residues. V shed 5 bases and J 4 bases; nucleotides not matched to a gene: 4. Germline CDR1 and CDR2: SGHVS and FNYEAQ. The CDR3 sequence: CASSPGQAETQYF. The CDR3 DNA reads TGTGCCAGCAGCCCAGGACAGGCAGAGACCCAGTACTTC.

As DNA, the CDR3 is TGTGCCAGCAGCTTATCGACAGGTTCCTACGAGCAGTACTTC. The encoded protein is CASSLSTGSYEQYF. The rearrangement links TRBV7-2 to TRBJ2-7; TRBD1 is a possible D gene (6 bases). V shed 2 bases and J shed 1 base, with 9 bases lying between them. This CDR3 is built from 14 residues. Germline CDR1 SGHTA, CDR2 FQGNSA.

This clone was observed a handful of times. The chain links TRBV28 to TRBJ1-4; tentatively, D is TRBD1 (6 bases). Between the trimmed V and J ends, which lost 6 bases and 5 bases, there was a span of 10 bases. The CDR3 runs 13 residues. CDR1 is MDHEN, CDR2 SYDVKM, per germline. CDR3 sequence reads: CASSRQGNEKLFF. The CDR3 nucleotides are TGTGCCAGCAGCCGCCAGGGGAATGAAAAACTGTTTTTT.

The chain couples TRBV5-1 to TRBJ2-2; 8 bases are a match to TRBD1. CDR3 length: 18 amino acids. CDR1 SGHRS and CDR2 YFSETQ come from the germline V gene. V lost 0 bases, J lost 1 base, and 8 bases stayed unmatched. The CDR3 protein is CASSLVGAGTGNTGELFF. The CDR3 nucleotides read TGCGCCAGCAGCTTGGTGGGTGCCGGGACAGGGAACACCGGGGAGCTGTTTTTT.

The chain joins TRBV12-5 to TRBJ1-2; 7 nucleotides line up with TRBD1. The CDR3 spans 16 residues. Germline values: CDR1 LGHNT, CDR2 FRNRAP. V gave up 6 bases and J gave up 5 bases; unmatched junction bases: 15. The CDR3 region is CASGLWGDRVGYGYTF. For the CDR3, the DNA is TGTGCTAGTGGGTTGTGGGGAGACAGGGTAGGGTATGGCTACACCTTC.

The chain combines TRBV7-9 with TRBJ2-7, with 7 bases fitting TRBD2. CDR1 is SEHNR and CDR2 is FQNEAQ in the germline V gene (reference sequence). The trim removed 3 bases at V and 3 bases at J, leaving 8 bases unmatched. The CDR3 loop spans 15 amino acids. In DNA, the CDR3 is TGTGCCAGCAGCTTGCCGGGAGGAGAGGGCTACGAGCAGTACTTC. It translates to CASSLPGGEGYEQYF.

The chain recombines TRBV18 with TRBJ1-4; 9 positions agree with TRBD1. The V gene end was trimmed by 3 bases and the J gene end by 2 bases; junction bases not matched to a gene: 7. CDR3 length equals 17 residues. CDR1 is KGHSH, CDR2 LQKENI, per germline. The CDR3 loop reads CASSPLTGTGTNEKLFF. The CDR3 DNA reads as TGTGCCAGCTCACCGCTAACCGGGACAGGGACTAATGAAAAACTGTTTTTT.

V is TRBV7-9 and J is TRBJ2-7; perhaps TRBD1 as D (6 bases). V was clipped by 5 bases and J by 6 bases, with 11 bases between them. This CDR3 is built from 12 residues. The germline V gene has CDR1 SEHNR and CDR2 FQNEAQ (reference sequence). CDR3 nucleotide sequence: TGTGCCAGCAGCCTTTTACAGGGCGAGCAGTACTTC. Residues: CASSLLQGEQYF.

This sequence joins TRBV2 and TRBJ2-1; perhaps TRBD1 as D (5 bases). With 0 bases removed from V and 5 bases from J, the gap between germline ends came to 5 bases. This CDR3 region has 13 residues. The germline CDR1 and CDR2 sequences are SNHLY and FYNNEI. The CDR3 reads CASSEAGDNEQFF. The CDR3 DNA reads TGTGCCAGCAGTGAAGCAGGGGACAATGAGCAGTTCTTC.

V and J are TRBV5-1 and TRBJ2-3, with 9 nucleotides matching TRBD2. The CDR3 runs 14 residues. Germline values: CDR1 SGHRS, CDR2 YFSETQ. V lost 4 bases and J lost 3; bases outside the gene matches: 3. DNA of the CDR3: TGCGCCAGCAGCGGCGGGGGGGCGACAGATACGCAGTATTTT. Translated: CASSGGGATDTQYF.

The chain is built from TRBV27 and TRBJ2-7; 7 bases align to TRBD2. The junction had 15 bases not matched to a gene; V was cut back by 0 bases and J by 7 bases. CDR3 length: 17 residues. Germline V gene data show CDR1 as MNHEY and CDR2 as SMNVEV (reference sequence). CDR3 DNA: TGTGCCAGCAGTTTATCACCAGCGGGGAGCCTTCTTGGGGAGCAGTACTTC. This translates into CASSLSPAGSLLGEQYF.

The chain employs TRBV7-8 and TRBJ1-4, with D maybe TRBD1 (6 bases). Germline V CDR1 and CDR2: SGHVS, FQNEAQ. The length of the CDR3 is 14 residues. Trimming removed 2 bases at V and 5 bases at J, with 9 bases between. CDR3: CASSLRGFNEKLFF. CDR3 coding DNA: TGTGCCAGCAGCTTAAGGGGGTTCAATGAAAAACTGTTTTTT.

CDR3 in amino acids: CASTLYGYTF. DNA of the CDR3: TGTGCCAGCACCCTCTATGGCTACACCTTC. This chain uses TRBV21-1 with TRBJ1-2. TRBV21-1 is a recognized pseudogene. The CDR3 totals 10 residues.

The chain links TRBV4-3 to TRBJ2-3; D uncertain. Trimming removed 0 bases at V and 2 bases at J, with 9 bases between. The CDR3 is 15 amino acids. CDR1 LGHNA and CDR2 YSLEER come from the germline V gene. The CDR3 nucleotides are TGCGCCAGCAGCCAAGAGGCCCCGCCCACAGATACGCAGTATTTT. Residues: CASSQEAPPTDTQYF.

The V and J genes are TRBV2 and TRBJ2-1, with D possibly being TRBD1 (5 bases). CDR3 length: 11 residues. The germline V gene has CDR1 SNHLY and CDR2 FYNNEI. V was shortened by 4 bases and J by 8 bases, with 6 bases between the two germline ends. The CDR3 DNA is TGTGCCAGCAGTGTCAGGGATGAGCAGTTCTTC. The encoded protein is CASSVRDEQFF.

The chain uses TRBV27 and TRBJ2-1; 8 bases line up with TRBD1. Per germline, CDR1 MNHEY and CDR2 SMNVEV (reference sequence). The CDR3 contains 18 residues. Unmatched junction bases numbered 16, after V lost 3 bases and J lost 6 bases. CDR3: CASSFFGGKDRAFNEQFF. The CDR3 region has the DNA TGTGCCAGCAGTTTTTTTGGTGGGAAGGACAGGGCCTTCAATGAGCAGTTCTTC.

This clone came up once. The V gene is TRBV7-8, the J gene TRBJ1-1; D gene unclear. Germline-derived CDR1 and CDR2 are SGHVS and FQNEAQ. With 4 bases removed from V and 1 base from J, the gap between germline ends came to 13 bases. The CDR3 has 15 residues. This CDR3 reads CASSSDLIANTEAFF. The DNA of the CDR3 is TGTGCCAGCAGCTCTGATCTAATTGCGAACACTGAAGCTTTCTTT.

This chain links TRBV5-5 with TRBJ2-7, with 8 bases that match TRBD1. V shed 4 bases, J shed 7 bases, and the junction held 7 bases outside the gene matches. Germline CDR1 is SGHKS and CDR2 is YYEKEE (reference sequence). The CDR3 contains 13 residues. CDR3 sequence (DNA): TGTGCCAGCAGCCTACCGACAGGGGAAGAGCAGTACTTC. It is translated as CASSLPTGEEQYF.